This T cell receptor beta chain was documented in a study of CD8 T cells in ankylosing spondylitis (dated by TCRdb to 2017 to 2019). Background for the entire study: The study set out to find disease-linked TCR variants by profiling T cell receptor beta repertoires in ankylosing spondylitis patients and healthy donors. In total, the full study cohort was made up of roughly 110 healthy donors and approximately 24 ankylosing spondylitis patients. Peripheral blood samples were taken, and synovial fluid was additionally collected from ankylosing spondylitis patients.

This clonotype was seen a handful of times. Its antigen remains unidentified. Base quality data are lacking; no much larger clone is found one base away. Broader findings and caveats from the paper: The disease-linked clones were reported as significantly enriched in matched synovial fluid samples from ankylosing spondylitis patients. Blood from ankylosing spondylitis patients appeared to be characterized by a TCR beta motif made up of about 8 highly homologous amino acid variants. The disease-linked clones showed a CD8+ phenotype and occurred at relatively low frequencies in peripheral blood. Some of the motif variants had been reported before in the synovial fluid and blood of reactive arthritis patients, a finding that suggests common disease-initiation mechanisms.

The reads were generated on an Illumina HiSeq 2500. Quantitative 5'-RACE with molecular barcodes was the method used to prepare the TCR beta libraries. The authors processed their data as follows. Disease-linked TCR variants were identified with a new computational method built on a probabilistic model of VDJ rearrangement. TCRdb ran its own pipeline on the public reads, namely fastp trimming at Q25 and MiXCR clone calling, and kept in-frame beta chains. Here each entry gathers all rows of one CDR3 protein and keeps the most common genes and DNA. The authors' filters were not applied to this entry. The sample contains 450,000 to 550,000 distinct CDR3 sequences, roughly 5% of them found a single time. The leading ten clones occupy under 4.5% of the sample. The CDR3 has 13 amino acids, counting the end cysteine and phenylalanine. Only the CDR3 DNA stays, 39 bases, in frame from base 1. V was cut back by 4 bases and J by 6 bases, leaving a gap of 10 bases between them. As encoded in the germline V gene, CDR1 is MNHEY while CDR2 is SVGAGI.

Sequencing input: blood, either unsorted or a sorted T cell fraction (not recorded which). The rearrangement joined TRBV6-5 to TRBJ1-5; the D gene assignment is ambiguous. This receptor was obtained from a male donor with ankylosing spondylitis. The DNA sequence reads TGTGCCAGCAGTTCTCTATCAACTCAGCCCCAGCATTTT. It codes for CASSSLSTQPQHF.